Listed below are T cell receptor beta chains from one sample, sequenced in a study of cytomegalovirus exposure and HLA in healthy donors. The table came from immunoSEQ multiplex PCR; TCRdb's copy has only in-frame clones and leaves some out. Found here are 50,000 to 55,000 clones, around 72% of them singletons; the top ten hold about 22%. Sequencing used PBMCs. The receptors here all came from a woman between 45 and 65 years old in good health and CMV-seropositive. CDR3s include the opening cysteine and the closing phenylalanine or tryptophan. Each record gives: V gene, D gene, J gene, clone size, CDR3 DNA, CDR3 protein. The D gene is left open where the match is weak. For some rows the clone size is stated as once, few or many, or as a class when expanded; others skip it.

TRBV27	TRBD2	TRBJ2-7	.	TGTGCCAGCAGTCCGGGAGGAGGGGCCTACGAGCAGTACTTC	CASSPGGGAYEQYF
TRBV30	TRBD1	TRBJ1-4	.	TGTGCCTGGAGCGTCGGCGGGACAGGGGCTTTGGGAAAACTGTTTTTT	CAWSVGGTGALGKLFF
TRBV4-1	TRBD2	TRBJ2-2	.	TGCGCCAGCAGCCAAGATCGTGCCGGGAGGGTAGTCGGGGAGCTGTTTTTT	CASSQDRAGRVVGELFF
TRBV21-1	.	TRBJ1-5	.	TGTGCCAGCAGCAAACCGGGGGTGGCAGGGAAACGCGGCTTTCAGCCCCAGCATTTT	CASSKPGVAGKRGFQPQHF
TRBV18	.	TRBJ1-5	.	TGTGCCAGCTCACCATCGGGGGTTAGCAATCAGCCCCAGCATTTT	CASSPSGVSNQPQHF
TRBV5-4	.	TRBJ2-7	.	TGTGCCAGCAGCCTAGACAGGCAGAATTTAGGGCAGTACTTC	CASSLDRQNLGQYF
TRBV9	.	TRBJ2-5	.	TGTGCCAGCAGCGTAGTGTCGTCCACTCAAGAGACCCAGTACTTC	CASSVVSSTQETQYF
TRBV6-5	.	TRBJ1-1	medium-sized	TGTGCCAGCAAGCGGACAGATGAAGCTTTCTTT	CASKRTDEAFF
TRBV29-1	.	TRBJ2-5	.	TGCAGCGTTGATGAGGGCAGGAGCGGGGAGACCCAGTACTTC	CSVDEGRSGETQYF
TRBV9	TRBD1	TRBJ2-5	.	TGTGCCAGCAGCGTATCCTCGACAGGGGAGACCCAGTACTTC	CASSVSSTGETQYF
TRBV30	TRBD2	TRBJ2-2	few	TGTGCCTGGAGTCGTCGCACTAGCGTCGCCGGGGAGCTGTTTTTT	CAWSRRTSVAGELFF
TRBV15	.	TRBJ2-6	.	TGTGCCACCGAAGAGTCCTCTGGGGCCAACGTCCTGACTTTC	CATEESSGANVLTF
TRBV2	.	TRBJ1-6	.	TGTGCCAGCAGTGTAACGGAGAGGGATTCACCCCTCCACTTT	CASSVTERDSPLHF
TRBV7-3	.	TRBJ1-1	.	TGTGCCAGCGGTAGTGGGAGCACTGAAGCTTTCTTT	CASGSGSTEAFF
TRBV28	.	TRBJ2-7	few	TGTGCCAGCAGTTTTTGGCAGGGCAGTTACGAGCAGTACTTC	CASSFWQGSYEQYF
TRBV14	TRBD1	TRBJ1-1	.	TGTGTTACAAGGGGGCTGAACACTGAAGCTTTCTTT	CVTRGLNTEAFF
TRBV5-6	TRBD2	TRBJ2-5	.	TGTGCCAGCAGCAAGGGACTAGTGAGACCGGAGACCCAGTACTTC	CASSKGLVRPETQYF
TRBV7-9	.	TRBJ1-1	.	TGTTCCAGCCGTTCCAAGGGGACTGAAGCTTTCTTT	CSSRSKGTEAFF
TRBV7-9	.	TRBJ2-7	.	TGTGCCAGCAGCTTAGTTGGGGCGGACGAGCAGTACTTC	CASSLVGADEQYF
TRBV2	.	TRBJ1-1	.	TGTGCCAGCAGAAGACAGGAATGGAACACTGAAGCTTTCTTT	CASRRQEWNTEAFF
TRBV30	TRBD1	TRBJ1-2	.	TGTGCCTGGAGCCCAGGATGGGGACAGGGGGCAAATGGCTACACCTTC	CAWSPGWGQGANGYTF
TRBV7-9	TRBD2	TRBJ2-1	few	TGTGCCAGCAGCCCAGCGGGGGCGTCCTACAATGAGCAGTTCTTC	CASSPAGASYNEQFF
TRBV14	TRBD1	TRBJ1-2	.	TGTGCCAGCAGTCCCGGGACAGGGGTGAATGGCTACACCTTC	CASSPGTGVNGYTF
TRBV5-1	.	TRBJ2-7	.	TGCGCCAGCAGCTTGTTACAGGGCCCCTCCGAGCAGTACTTC	CASSLLQGPSEQYF
TRBV7-7	TRBD1	TRBJ2-7	.	TGTGCTAGCAGCCCTGGGACAGGGGCCGAGCAGTACTTC	CASSPGTGAEQYF
TRBV15	TRBD2	TRBJ2-3	few	TGTGCCACCAGCGGAGGACCTAGCGGTCGCACAGATACGCAGTATTTT	CATSGGPSGRTDTQYF
TRBV6-6	.	TRBJ1-1	.	TGTGCCAGCAGTCCGCCTGGAGGCACTGAAGCTTTCTTT	CASSPPGGTEAFF
TRBV6-1	TRBD2	TRBJ2-2	.	TGTGCCAGCAGTGGGGGACTAGCGGGGGGGACCGGGGAGCTGTTTTTT	CASSGGLAGGTGELFF
TRBV30	TRBD1	TRBJ1-1	.	TGTGCCTGGGGGGGACAGGGAGGATTCGAAGCTTTCTTT	CAWGGQGGFEAFF
TRBV28	.	TRBJ2-2	.	TGTGCCAGCGGTGGGACACCGAACACCGGGGAGCTGTTTTTT	CASGGTPNTGELFF
TRBV2	.	TRBJ2-7	.	TGTGCCATTTTAGCCGGGACCTACGAGCAGTACTTC	CAILAGTYEQYF
TRBV7-2	TRBD2	TRBJ2-3	.	TGTGCCAGCAGTCTGCTAGCGGGAAGCACAGATACGCAGTATTTT	CASSLLAGSTDTQYF
TRBV27	TRBD2	TRBJ2-7	few	TGTGCCAGCGGACTGGGGCCCCGCGGGGGCGAGCAGTACTTC	CASGLGPRGGEQYF
TRBV7-7	.	TRBJ2-2	once	TGTGCTAGCATCCCATGGGGAGCGGACACCGGGGAGCTGTTTTTT	CASIPWGADTGELFF
TRBV7-2	.	TRBJ2-2	.	TGTGCCAGCAGCCCCTGGACTTCCGGGGAGCTGTTTTTT	CASSPWTSGELFF
TRBV29-1	TRBD1	TRBJ2-3	.	TGCAGCGTTGAGGAAAGGGGGCACCCCACAGATACGCAGTATTTT	CSVEERGHPTDTQYF
TRBV6-5	TRBD2	TRBJ2-5	.	TGTGCCAGCAGCCGCCAAGGACTAGTGCAAGAGACCCAGTACTTC	CASSRQGLVQETQYF
TRBV14	.	TRBJ2-5	few	TGTGCCAGCAGCCAAGTGACTAGTCTCGAGACCCAGTACTTC	CASSQVTSLETQYF
TRBV5-4	.	TRBJ2-3	.	TGTGCCAGCAGTCGGGGTTCAACAGATACGCAGTATTTT	CASSRGSTDTQYF
TRBV7-2	.	TRBJ1-5	.	TGTGCCAGCAGCGAAAACCCCCAGGTGGGCAATCAGCCCCAGCATTTT	CASSENPQVGNQPQHF
TRBV2	.	TRBJ2-7	.	TGTGCCAGCACTTGGACAGCCTACGAGCAGTACTTC	CASTWTAYEQYF
TRBV5-6	.	TRBJ2-2	.	TGTGCCAGCAGCTTGTCTCTCGGGGAGCTGTTTTTT	CASSLSLGELFF
TRBV29-1	.	TRBJ1-2	.	TGCAGCGTTCCCAACGGGGGAAACTATGGCTACACCTTC	CSVPNGGNYGYTF
TRBV28	.	TRBJ1-2	.	TGTGCCAGCAGTAGACAGTATGGCTACACCTTC	CASSRQYGYTF
TRBV6-5	.	TRBJ1-3	.	TGTGCCAGCAGTTACGCTCAGGGTACTGGAAACACCATATATTTT	CASSYAQGTGNTIYF
TRBV4-1	.	TRBJ1-5	.	TGCGCCAGCAGCCAAGAGGTCAGGCTCTATAGCAATCAGCCCCAGCATTTT	CASSQEVRLYSNQPQHF